These 19 T cell receptor beta chains were all obtained from the same sample, sequenced in a study of identical twins. MiXCR, run by TCRdb on the 5' RACE reads, gives a single entry per CDR3 protein. This table has approximately 1.8 million distinct CDR3 sequences, around 33% appearing once. The sample taken for sequencing was cord blood. The receptors stem from a newborn girl in good health.

This clonotype was recorded at least ten times. The chain is built from TRBV10-3 and TRBJ1-2, with 9 bases fitting TRBD1. Germline-derived CDR1 and CDR2 are ENHRY and SYGVKD. The V segment lost 10 bases and the J segment 3 bases; nucleotides outside the gene matches: 6. The CDR3 contains 13 residues. CDR3 sequence: CATQGAPDYGYTF. The CDR3 region has the DNA TGTGCCACACAGGGGGCGCCGGACTATGGCTACACCTTC.

The chain is built from TRBV15 and TRBJ2-1; D may match TRBD1 or TRBD2 (5 bases each). The J call may be wrong; the DNA end is better matched by TRBJ2-7. The germline CDR1 and CDR2 sequences are LNHNV and YYDKDF (reference sequence). The CDR3 loop spans 17 amino acids. In nucleotides, the CDR3 is TGTGCCACCAGCAGAGATGGACGGGGCAGCTCCTACAATGAGCAGTACTTC. Amino acids: CATSRDGRGSSYNEQYF.

Note on this clonotype: Given a much more abundant clone one base away, this may be a read error. This sequence joins TRBV10-3 and TRBJ2-5, with D uncertain. The CDR3 totals 14 residues. Per germline, CDR1 ENHRY and CDR2 SYGVKD. CDR3 loop: CAISESKAQETRYF. As DNA, the CDR3 is TGTGCCATCAGTGAGTCGAAGGCCCAAGAGACCCGGTACTTC.

The table lists this clonotype with many counts. The chain links TRBV12-3 or TRBV12-4 to TRBJ2-3; 11 bases agree with TRBD2. The CDR3 has 15 residues. Germline trimming cut 7 bases from V and 3 bases from J; bases unmatched to any gene: 6. The CDR3, as DNA: TGTGCCAGCACCCAAGCTAGCGGGGGGACAGATACGCAGTATTTT. This sequence encodes CASTQASGGTDTQYF.

The chain uses TRBV3-1 and TRBJ2-7; D call uncertain. The CDR3 extends over 15 amino acids. Per germline, CDR1 LGHDT and CDR2 YNNKEL (reference sequence). Between the trimmed V and J ends, which lost 0 bases and 3 bases, there was a span of 12 bases. CDR3: CASSQDVYLNYEQYF. The CDR3 nucleotides are TGTGCCAGCAGCCAAGATGTATACCTGAACTACGAGCAGTACTTC.

The J gene is TRBJ2-7, the V gene TRBV5-1; D is perhaps TRBD1 (5 bases). CDR3 length equals 14 residues. The germline V gene encodes CDR1 SGHRS and CDR2 YFSETQ. Trimming took 1 base from V and 4 from J, leaving 12 bases between them. The CDR3: CASSLSTVIYEQYF. DNA of the CDR3: TGCGCCAGCAGCTTGTCGACAGTCATTTACGAGCAGTACTTC. Variable domain in full (rest from reference TRBV5-1 and TRBJ2-7): KAGVTQTPRYLIKTRGQQVTLSCSPISGHRSVSWYQQTPGQGLQFLFEYFSETQRNKGNFPGRFSGRQFSNSRSEMNVSTLELGDSALYLCASSLSTVIYEQYFGPGTRLTVT.

This clonotype was seen more than once but under ten times. This chain uses TRBV2 with TRBJ2-4; weak D call: TRBD1 (7 bases). CDR1 and CDR2 from the germline V gene are SNHLY and FYNNEI. Trimming pared 7 bases from V and 0 bases from J, leaving 16 bases between. The CDR3 length is 16 residues. The CDR3 reads CASTRQGGLAKNIQYF. In nucleotides, the CDR3 is TGTGCCAGCACCCGACAGGGAGGTCTAGCCAAAAACATTCAGTACTTC.

The table lists this clonotype with a few counts. This chain connects TRBV5-4 to TRBJ2-5, with 12 positions matching TRBD2. The germline gives CDR1 SGHNT, CDR2 YYREEE (reference sequence). This CDR3 is 15 amino acids long. V lost 2 bases and J lost 9; bases outside the gene matches: 8. The CDR3 nucleotides read TGTGCCAGCAGCTTACTAGCGGGAGGTATGAAGCCCCAGTACTTC. Protein sequence: CASSLLAGGMKPQYF.

The gene calls are TRBV28 and TRBJ2-5; TRBD2 agrees at 13 bases. The V and J ends lost 8 bases and 13 bases, in that order; junction bases with no gene match: 10. The CDR3 has 13 residues. Germline loops: CDR1 MDHEN, CDR2 SYDVKM. The CDR3 here is CASATSGRAEVYF. Written as DNA, the CDR3 is TGTGCCAGCGCAACTAGCGGGAGGGCCGAGGTGTACTTC.

This clonotype has just a few counts. The chain links TRBV4-1 to TRBJ2-3; 8 positions agree with TRBD2. Trimming took 0 bases from V and 3 from J; bases not matched to a gene: 11. The CDR3 extends over 18 amino acids. Per the germline V gene, CDR1 is MGHRA and CDR2 is YSYEKL. CDR3 sequence (DNA): TGCGCCAGCAGCCAAGATAGAGCGGGAGCGGTTAGTACAGATACGCAGTATTTT. It codes for CASSQDRAGAVSTDTQYF.

This clonotype was counted a few times. The V and J genes are TRBV10-3 and TRBJ2-3, with D unresolved. Trimming shortened V by 9 bases and J by 0 bases, and 10 bases separated the two germline ends. There are 13 residues in the CDR3. Germline-derived CDR1 and CDR2 are ENHRY and SYGVKD. The CDR3 here is CAIRTHSTDTQYF. The CDR3 DNA reads TGTGCCATTAGGACGCATAGCACAGATACGCAGTATTTT.

This clonotype was detected only once. The genes are TRBV29-1 and TRBJ2-3; D gene uncertain. CDR1 is SQVTM and CDR2 is ANQGSEA in the germline V gene. CDR3 length: 10 amino acids. Trimming took 4 bases from V and 6 from J, leaving 5 bases between them. In nucleotides, the CDR3 is TGCAGCGTTGTGGATGATACGCAGTATTTT. Amino acid sequence: CSVVDDTQYF.

For the CDR3, the DNA is TGCAGTGCTATAAGCCTACTCCACCTCTCCTCCTACGAGCAGTACTTC. Protein: CSAISLLHLSSYEQYF. J is TRBJ2-7 and V is TRBV20-1; no clear D gene. Trimming removed 4 bases at V and 0 bases at J, with 19 bases between. This CDR3 is 16 amino acids long. CDR1 is DFQATT and CDR2 is SNEGSKA in the germline V gene (reference sequence).

This sequence joins TRBV29-1 and TRBJ2-1, with D tentatively TRBD1 or TRBD2 (5 bases each). Germline CDR1 and CDR2: SQVTM and ANQGSEA. The CDR3 runs to 12 residues. Trimming cost V 3 bases and J 10 bases, with 13 bases left between them. Here the CDR3 reads CSVEERGGEQFF. The CDR3 coding sequence is TGCAGCGTTGAGGAACGGGGCGGGGAGCAGTTCTTC.

The table lists this clonotype with a few counts. V and J are TRBV9 and TRBJ2-3, with D possibly matching TRBD2 (6 bases). This CDR3 has 15 residues. The germline V and J ends were trimmed by 3 bases and 4 bases, with 15 bases remaining between them. Germline V gene sequence: CDR1 SGDLS, CDR2 YYNGEE. The CDR3 nucleotides are TGTGCCAGCAGCGATGGGGGGAGCAACCCAGATACGCAGTATTTT. Amino acids: CASSDGGSNPDTQYF.

In this sample, this clonotype turned up a few times. The genes are TRBV12-3 or TRBV12-4 and TRBJ2-1; D is possibly TRBD2 (6 bases). Trimming left V 7 bases short and J 7 bases short, with 17 bases between. The CDR3 loop spans 14 amino acids. This CDR3 is CASTPGLALNEQFF. The CDR3, as DNA: TGTGCCAGCACCCCCGGGCTAGCGTTGAATGAGCAGTTCTTC.

As regards this clonotype: Mismatch with germline at one junction end may stem from a read error. This chain uses TRBV7-2 with TRBJ1-5, with unresolved D. This CDR3 region has 13 residues. Looked up from germline, CDR1 is SGHTA and CDR2 is FQGNSA. The chain's CDR3 is CASSFSRNRPQHF. For the CDR3, the DNA is TGTGCCAGCAGCTTTAGCCGCAATCGGCCCCAGCATTTT.

The chain couples TRBV3-1 to TRBJ2-3, with 14 nucleotides matching TRBD2. Germline CDR1 and CDR2: LGHDT and YNNKEL (reference sequence). The CDR3 loop spans 18 amino acids. V lost 3 bases, J lost 7 bases, and 12 bases stayed unmatched. The CDR3 nucleotides are TGTGCCAGCAGCCAGGGGCTTCCCGGGACTAGCGGGGGCTATACGCAGTATTTT. Residues: CASSQGLPGTSGGYTQYF.

The gene calls are TRBV20-1 and TRBJ1-5, with a possible D match to TRBD1 (5 bases). Germline V lookup: CDR1 DFQATT, CDR2 SNEGSKA (reference sequence). Trimming stripped 3 bases from V and 5 bases from J, with 11 bases between. This CDR3 is 13 amino acids long. CDR3 residues: CSASRRDHQPQHF. CDR3 DNA sequence: TGCAGTGCTAGCAGAAGGGACCATCAGCCCCAGCATTTT.